This T cell receptor beta chain came from a study of Graves' ophthalmopathy and Graves' hyperthyroidism. Amplified TCR beta CDR3 regions were obtained using RNA transcripts as template. The library came from an HTBI-primed first-round RT-PCR and a second-round multiplex PCR. TCRdb re-analysed the multiplex PCR reads in MiXCR, keeping a single row per CDR3 protein. The sample yields 350,000 to 400,000 distinct CDR3 sequences, approximately 15% seen once. This clonotype was found many times. Its antigen is unknown. Regarding the study as a whole: Detected in blood as well were most expanded thyroid clonotypes with frequency above 0.001.

V gave up 7 bases and J gave up 5 bases, with 20 bases separating them. Germline V gene sequence: CDR1 MNHNS, CDR2 SASEGT. The CDR3 loop spans 15 amino acids. Sequencing was done on a sample of peripheral blood. The TCR sequence derives from a woman between 18 and 30 years old with stable Graves' hyperthyroidism. V is TRBV6-1 and J is TRBJ2-5; perhaps TRBD2 as D (7 bases). The CDR3 loop is CASTSLGGGGETQYF. The CDR3 bases are TGTGCCAGCACCTCCCTGGGAGGGGGAGGGGAGACCCAGTACTTC.